This T cell receptor (beta chain) is from a study of post-analysis software for immune sequencing data. Study at large: Patients had relapsing-remitting, secondary progressive or progressive-relapsing multiple sclerosis; some lacked subtype. Findings and caveats of the study: Same-batch samples co-clustered strongly by F measure. For normalized Chao1 diversity, multiple sclerosis patients scored significantly lower than controls did. With TRBV5-6, TRBV5-1 and TRBV20-1 included, about 5 TRBV segments were more frequent in patients than in controls.

Prepared libraries of TCR beta cDNA carried unique molecular identifiers. T cells numbering roughly 1 to 11 million yielded cDNA molecules that totaled about 500,000. TCRdb recomputed calls from the PCR reads with MiXCR, one row per CDR3 protein. The profile covers some 190,000 distinct CDR3 sequences, with around 29% appearing a single time and more than 3% taken by the ten largest. This CDR3 is 14 amino acids long. Looked up from germline, CDR1 is SGHRS and CDR2 is YFSETQ. The J segment lost 7 bases and the V segment lost 2 bases, leaving 3 bases of the junction unmatched. This clonotype occurred many times. Its antigen is not identified.

V usage is TRBV5-1 and J usage is TRBJ2-7; TRBD2 matches 13 bases. The material sequenced was blood. The origin of this receptor is a girl between 2 and 17 years old with multiple sclerosis. The CDR3 region has the DNA TGCGCCAGCAGCTTACCGGGACTAGCGGGAGAGCAGTACTTC. This encodes CASSLPGLAGEQYF.